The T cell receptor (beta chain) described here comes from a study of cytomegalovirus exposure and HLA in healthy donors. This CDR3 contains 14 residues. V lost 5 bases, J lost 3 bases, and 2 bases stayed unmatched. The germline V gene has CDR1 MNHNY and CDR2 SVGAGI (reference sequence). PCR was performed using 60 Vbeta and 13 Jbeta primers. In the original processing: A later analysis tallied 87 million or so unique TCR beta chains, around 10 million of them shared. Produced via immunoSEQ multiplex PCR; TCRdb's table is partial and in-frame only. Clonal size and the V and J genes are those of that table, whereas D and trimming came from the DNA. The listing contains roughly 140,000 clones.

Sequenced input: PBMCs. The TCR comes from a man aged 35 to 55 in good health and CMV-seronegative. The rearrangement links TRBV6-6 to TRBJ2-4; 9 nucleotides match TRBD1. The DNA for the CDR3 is TGTGCCAGCAGTCCGGACAGGGGCAAAAACATTCAGTACTTC. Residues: CASSPDRGKNIQYF.